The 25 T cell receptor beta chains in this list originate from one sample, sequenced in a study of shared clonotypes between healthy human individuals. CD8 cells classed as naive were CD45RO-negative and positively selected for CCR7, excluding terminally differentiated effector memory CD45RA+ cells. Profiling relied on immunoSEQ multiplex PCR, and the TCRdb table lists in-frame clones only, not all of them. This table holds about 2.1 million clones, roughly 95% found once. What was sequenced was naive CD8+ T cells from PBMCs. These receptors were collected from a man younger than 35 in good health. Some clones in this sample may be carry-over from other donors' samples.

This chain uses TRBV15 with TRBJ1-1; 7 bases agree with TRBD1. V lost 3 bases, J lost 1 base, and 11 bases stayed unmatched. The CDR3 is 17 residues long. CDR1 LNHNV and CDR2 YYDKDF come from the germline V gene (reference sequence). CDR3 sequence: CATSSEGAGSGNTEAFF. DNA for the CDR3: TGTGCCACCAGCAGTGAGGGGGCAGGGAGTGGGAACACTGAAGCTTTCTTT.

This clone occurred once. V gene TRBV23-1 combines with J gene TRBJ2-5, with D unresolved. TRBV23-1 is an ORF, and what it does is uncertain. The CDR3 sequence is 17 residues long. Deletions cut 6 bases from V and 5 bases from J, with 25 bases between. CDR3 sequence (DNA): TGCGCCAGCAGCAGTCAACGATGCCCAACGTCCCAGGAGACCCAGTACTTC. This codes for CASSSQRCPTSQETQYF.

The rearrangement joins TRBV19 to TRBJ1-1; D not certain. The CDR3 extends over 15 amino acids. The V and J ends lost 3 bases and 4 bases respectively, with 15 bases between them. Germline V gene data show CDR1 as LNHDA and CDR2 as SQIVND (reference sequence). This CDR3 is CASSIGSAAGTEAFF. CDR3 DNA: TGTGCCAGTAGTATTGGTTCTGCCGCGGGCACTGAAGCTTTCTTT.

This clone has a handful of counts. CDR3 amino acids: CASSVTRMNTEAFF. The CDR3 bases are TGTGCCAGCAGTGTTACAAGGATGAACACTGAAGCTTTCTTT. This chain connects TRBV2 to TRBJ1-1; D not certain. There are 14 residues in the CDR3. From germline, CDR1 is SNHLY and CDR2 FYNNEI. V shed 4 bases and J shed 0 bases, with 9 bases lying between them.

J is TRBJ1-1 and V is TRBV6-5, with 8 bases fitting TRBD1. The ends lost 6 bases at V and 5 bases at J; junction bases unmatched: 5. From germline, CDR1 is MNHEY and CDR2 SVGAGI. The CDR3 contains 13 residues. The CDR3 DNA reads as TGTGCCAGCAGCATTGACAGGGGTACTGAAGCTTTCTTT. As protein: CASSIDRGTEAFF.

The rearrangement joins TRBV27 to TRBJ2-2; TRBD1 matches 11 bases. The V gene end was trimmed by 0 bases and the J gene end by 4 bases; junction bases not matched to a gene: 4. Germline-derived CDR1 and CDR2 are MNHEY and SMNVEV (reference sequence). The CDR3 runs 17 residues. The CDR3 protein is CASSLSPGTGGTGELFF. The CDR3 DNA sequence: TGTGCCAGCAGTTTATCGCCCGGGACAGGGGGCACCGGGGAGCTGTTTTTT.

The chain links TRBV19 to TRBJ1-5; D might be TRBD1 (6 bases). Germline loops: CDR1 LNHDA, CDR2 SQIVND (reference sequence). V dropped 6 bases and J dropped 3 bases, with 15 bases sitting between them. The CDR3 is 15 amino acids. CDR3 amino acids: CASSRSTGTNQPQHF. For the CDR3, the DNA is TGTGCCAGTAGCCGCTCGACAGGAACCAATCAGCCCCAGCATTTT.

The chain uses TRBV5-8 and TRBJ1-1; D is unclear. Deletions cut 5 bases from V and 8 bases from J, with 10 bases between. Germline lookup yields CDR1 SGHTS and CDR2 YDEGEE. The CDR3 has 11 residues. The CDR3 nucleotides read TGTGCCAGCAGTCTCGCAAGGGAAGCTTTCTTT. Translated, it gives CASSLAREAFF.

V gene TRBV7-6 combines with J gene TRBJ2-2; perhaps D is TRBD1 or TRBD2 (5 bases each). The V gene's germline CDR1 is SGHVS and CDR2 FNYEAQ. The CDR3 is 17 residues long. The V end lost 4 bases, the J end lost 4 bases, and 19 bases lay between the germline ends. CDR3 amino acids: CASSSRALLGATGELFF. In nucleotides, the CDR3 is TGTGCCAGCAGCTCCCGGGCCCTCCTCGGGGCCACCGGGGAGCTGTTTTTT.

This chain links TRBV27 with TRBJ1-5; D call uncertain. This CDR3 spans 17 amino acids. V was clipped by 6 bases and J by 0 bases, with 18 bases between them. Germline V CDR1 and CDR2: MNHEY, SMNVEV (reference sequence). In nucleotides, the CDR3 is TGTGCCAGCAGGGCTCCCGAAACACATCCTAGCAATCAGCCCCAGCATTTT. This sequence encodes CASRAPETHPSNQPQHF.

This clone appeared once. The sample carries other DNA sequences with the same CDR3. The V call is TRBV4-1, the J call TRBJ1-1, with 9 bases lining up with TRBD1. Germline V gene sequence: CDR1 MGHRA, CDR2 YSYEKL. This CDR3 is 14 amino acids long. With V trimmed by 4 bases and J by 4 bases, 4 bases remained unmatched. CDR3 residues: CASSPRQGGTEAFF. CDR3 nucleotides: TGCGCCAGCAGCCCCCGACAGGGGGGCACTGAAGCTTTCTTT.

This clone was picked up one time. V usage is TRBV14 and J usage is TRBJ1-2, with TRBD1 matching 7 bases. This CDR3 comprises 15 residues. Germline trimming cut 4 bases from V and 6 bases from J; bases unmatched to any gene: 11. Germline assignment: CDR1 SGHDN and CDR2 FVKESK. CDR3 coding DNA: TGTGCCAGCAGCCGCGACCTGACAGGGATCCATGGCTACACCTTC. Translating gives CASSRDLTGIHGYTF.

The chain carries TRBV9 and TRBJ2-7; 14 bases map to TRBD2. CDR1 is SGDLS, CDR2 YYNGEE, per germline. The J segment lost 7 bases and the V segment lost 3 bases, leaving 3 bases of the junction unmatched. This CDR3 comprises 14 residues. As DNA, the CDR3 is TGTGCCAGCAGCGCCGGACTAGCGGGAGGAGAGCAGTACTTC. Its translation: CASSAGLAGGEQYF.

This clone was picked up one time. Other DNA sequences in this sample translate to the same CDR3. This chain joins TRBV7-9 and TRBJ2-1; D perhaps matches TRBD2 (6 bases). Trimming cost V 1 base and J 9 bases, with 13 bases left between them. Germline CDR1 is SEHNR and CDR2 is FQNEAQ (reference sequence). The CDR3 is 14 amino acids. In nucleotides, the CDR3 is TGTGCCAGCAGCTTAGTACTAGCCGGTGGTGAGCAGTTCTTC. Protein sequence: CASSLVLAGGEQFF.

DNA of the CDR3: TGTGCCAGCAGCTTGGACGCCGGGGGGGTAGTCTATGAGCAGTTCTTC. It is translated as CASSLDAGGVVYEQFF. The V and J genes are TRBV5-6 and TRBJ2-1, with TRBD2 matching over 8 bases. The CDR3 covers 16 residues. The ends lost 0 bases at V and 8 bases at J; junction bases unmatched: 10. CDR1 and CDR2 from the germline V gene are SGHDT and YYEEEE.

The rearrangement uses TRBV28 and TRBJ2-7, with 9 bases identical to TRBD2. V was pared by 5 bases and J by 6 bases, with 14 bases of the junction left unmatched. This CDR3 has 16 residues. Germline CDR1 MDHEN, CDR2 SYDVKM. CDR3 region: CASSLHQGLAPIEQYF. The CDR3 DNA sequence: TGTGCCAGCAGTCTCCACCAGGGACTAGCCCCGATCGAGCAGTACTTC.

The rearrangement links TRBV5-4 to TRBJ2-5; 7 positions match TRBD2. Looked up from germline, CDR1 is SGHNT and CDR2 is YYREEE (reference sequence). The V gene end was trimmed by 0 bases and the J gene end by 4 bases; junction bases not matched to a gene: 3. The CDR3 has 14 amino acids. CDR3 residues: CASSLGVAGETQYF. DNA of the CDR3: TGTGCCAGCAGCTTGGGGGTAGCGGGAGAGACCCAGTACTTC.

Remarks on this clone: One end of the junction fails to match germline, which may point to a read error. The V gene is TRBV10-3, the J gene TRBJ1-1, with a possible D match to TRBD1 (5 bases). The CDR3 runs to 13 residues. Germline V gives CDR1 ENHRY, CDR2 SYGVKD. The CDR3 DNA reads TGTGCCATCAGTGAACGGGGGAACCCTGAAGCTTTCTTT. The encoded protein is CAISERGNPEAFF.

The CDR3 spells CATSGTAGGRYGYTF. The CDR3, as DNA: TGTGCCACCAGCGGTACAGCAGGGGGCAGGTATGGCTACACCTTC. The chain employs TRBV15 and TRBJ1-2, with 8 bases matching TRBD1. Germline lookup yields CDR1 LNHNV and CDR2 YYDKDF (reference sequence). V lost 5 bases, J lost 5 bases, and 10 bases stayed unmatched. CDR3 length: 15 amino acids. Full variable domain (missing parts from reference TRBV15 and TRBJ1-2): DAMVIQNPRYQVTQFGKPVTLSCSQTLNHNVMYWYQQKSSQAPKLLFHYYDKDFNNEADTPDNFQSRRPNTSFCFLDIRSPGLGDTAMYLCATSGTAGGRYGYTFGSGTRLTVV.

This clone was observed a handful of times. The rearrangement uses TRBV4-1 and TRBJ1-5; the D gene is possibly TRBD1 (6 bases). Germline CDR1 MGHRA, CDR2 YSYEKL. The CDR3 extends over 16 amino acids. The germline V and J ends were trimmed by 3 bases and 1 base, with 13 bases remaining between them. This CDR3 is CASSQRGGASNQPQHF. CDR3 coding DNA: TGCGCCAGCAGCCAGCGCGGGGGGGCGAGCAATCAGCCCCAGCATTTT.

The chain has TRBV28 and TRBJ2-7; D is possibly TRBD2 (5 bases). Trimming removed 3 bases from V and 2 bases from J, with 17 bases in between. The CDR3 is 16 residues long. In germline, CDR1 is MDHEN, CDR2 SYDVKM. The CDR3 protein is CASSLAGNPQTYEQYF. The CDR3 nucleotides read TGTGCCAGCAGTTTGGCCGGGAACCCCCAAACCTACGAGCAGTACTTC.

CDR3 residues: CASSLAIAGEPGELFF. CDR3 DNA: TGCGCCAGCAGCTTGGCGATAGCGGGAGAACCCGGGGAGCTGTTTTTT. This chain links TRBV5-1 with TRBJ2-2; 9 nucleotides align to TRBD2. The V gene's germline CDR1 is SGHRS and CDR2 YFSETQ. J was trimmed by 6 bases and V by 0 bases; bases with no gene match: 6. The CDR3 contains 16 residues.

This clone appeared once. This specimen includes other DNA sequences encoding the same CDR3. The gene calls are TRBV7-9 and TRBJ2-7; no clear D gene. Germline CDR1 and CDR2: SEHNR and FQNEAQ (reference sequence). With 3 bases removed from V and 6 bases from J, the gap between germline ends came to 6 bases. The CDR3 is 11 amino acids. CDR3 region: CASSLVGEQYF. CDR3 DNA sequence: TGTGCCAGCAGCTTGGTGGGCGAGCAGTACTTC.

For the CDR3, the DNA is TGTGCCAGCAGCTTGGCCTTGGGACTAGTAGATTCCGAGCAGTACTTC. It yields the protein CASSLALGLVDSEQYF. The chain recombines TRBV5-6 with TRBJ2-7, with 8 bases lining up with TRBD2. This CDR3 comprises 16 residues. V shed 0 bases and J 6 bases; nucleotides not matched to a gene: 11. Per the germline V gene, CDR1 is SGHDT and CDR2 is YYEEEE.

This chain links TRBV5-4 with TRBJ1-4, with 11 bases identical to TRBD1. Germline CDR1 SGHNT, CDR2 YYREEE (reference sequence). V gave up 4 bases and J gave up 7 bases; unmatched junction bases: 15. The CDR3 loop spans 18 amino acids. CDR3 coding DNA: TGTGCCAGCAGCACTTCCGGGACAGGGGGGATTGGAAGTGAAAAACTGTTTTTT. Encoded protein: CASSTSGTGGIGSEKLFF.